One sample yielded the 3 T cell receptor beta chains listed below, sequenced in a study of identical twins' blood T cells. TCRdb used MiXCR to reprocess the 5' RACE reads, holding one entry per CDR3 protein. The profile shows 400,000 or so distinct CDR3 sequences, roughly 27% of them singletons. Input material: PBMCs. These receptors came from a woman aged 18 to 49 in good health.

This clonotype has just a few counts. This chain uses TRBV28 with TRBJ1-1; no clear D. The germline V gene encodes CDR1 MDHEN and CDR2 SYDVKM. V lost 3 bases and J 0 bases, leaving 20 bases between the germline ends. CDR3 length: 18 residues. This chain's CDR3 is CASSFFQVLNWVNTEAFF. CDR3 coding DNA: TGTGCCAGCAGTTTTTTTCAAGTCCTAAACTGGGTGAACACTGAAGCTTTCTTT.

A few counts support this clonotype. The chain couples TRBV20-1 to TRBJ2-7, with 8 bases aligning to TRBD1. With V trimmed by 6 bases and J by 2 bases, 6 bases remained unmatched. Germline lookup yields CDR1 DFQATT and CDR2 SNEGSKA (reference sequence). This CDR3 is 13 amino acids long. Written as DNA, the CDR3 is TGCAGTGCCCTGGGACAGGCCACCTACGAGCAGTACTTC. It encodes CSALGQATYEQYF.

This clonotype was observed many times. The chain recombines TRBV29-1 with TRBJ1-5, with a possible D match to TRBD1 (6 bases). V was cut by 6 bases and J by 3 bases, with 12 bases left in between. The germline V gene encodes CDR1 SQVTM and CDR2 ANQGSEA. The CDR3 contains 13 residues. CDR3 bases: TGCAGCGTAGCCGGGACAATCAATCAGCCCCAGCATTTT. Its protein is CSVAGTINQPQHF. Full variable domain (remainder filled in from reference TRBV29-1 and TRBJ1-5): SAVISQKPSRDICQRGTSLTIQCQVDSQVTMMFWYRQQPGQSLTLIATANQGSEATYESGFVIDKFPISRPNLTFSTLTVSNMSPEDSSIYLCSVAGTINQPQHFGDGTRLSIL.